The 29 T cell receptor beta chains in this list originate from one sample, sequenced in a study of blood T cell repertoires in COVID-19. Using immunoSEQ multiplex PCR, the repertoire was profiled, and TCRdb retains in-frame clones only, with some absent. In the table there are under 350,000 clones, roughly 85% of which are singletons. The sample comprised peripheral blood. The receptors were gathered from a human donor in a cohort sampled during active COVID-19.

J is TRBJ2-1 and V is TRBV7-2; 8 bases line up with TRBD2. Germline V gene data show CDR1 as SGHTA and CDR2 as FQGNSA. Trimming at V came to 5 bases and at J to 3 bases, leaving 6 bases not matched to a gene. The CDR3 contains 15 residues. The CDR3 protein is CASSPTGTSYNEQFF. CDR3 in DNA: TGTGCCAGCAGCCCTACCGGGACTAGCTACAATGAGCAGTTCTTC.

The chain couples TRBV9 to TRBJ2-2; TRBD2 matches at 10 bases. V was clipped by 0 bases and J by 6 bases; unmatched bases: 5. Germline CDR1 SGDLS, CDR2 YYNGEE. CDR3 length: 16 residues. The chain's CDR3 is CASSVGVAGGSGELFF. The DNA of the CDR3 is TGTGCCAGCAGCGTAGGGGTAGCGGGAGGTTCCGGGGAGCTGTTTTTT.

The chain employs TRBV9 and TRBJ1-3; D unresolved. Germline CDR1 reads SGDLS; CDR2 reads YYNGEE. Trimming stripped 0 bases from V and 7 bases from J, with 8 bases between. This CDR3 has 13 residues. CDR3: CASSVVPGNTIYF. The CDR3 DNA is TGTGCCAGCAGCGTAGTCCCGGGTAACACCATATATTTT.

The chain uses TRBV5-4 and TRBJ2-7; D ambiguous. The CDR3 is made up of 18 amino acids. The V gene's germline CDR1 is SGHNT and CDR2 YYREEE (reference sequence). With 3 bases removed from V and 7 bases from J, the gap between germline ends came to 29 bases. CDR3 in amino acids: CASSSTIFYQRPRIEQYF. In DNA, the CDR3 is TGTGCCAGCAGCTCAACTATCTTTTATCAAAGGCCCCGTATAGAGCAGTACTTC.

This sequence joins TRBV10-2 and TRBJ2-7; possible D gene TRBD1, 6 bases. This CDR3 has 16 amino acids. Germline V gene data show CDR1 as WSHSY and CDR2 as SAAADI. With 6 bases removed from V and 2 bases from J, the gap between germline ends came to 20 bases. In nucleotides, the CDR3 is TGCGCCAGCAGACCCCCTAGCAGCAGGGGCACCTACGAGCAGTACTTC. Its translation: CASRPPSSRGTYEQYF.

V gene TRBV12-3 or TRBV12-4 combines with J gene TRBJ2-1; 7 positions agree with TRBD1. V shed 5 bases and J 15 bases; nucleotides not matched to a gene: 4. The CDR3 length is 10 residues. Written as DNA, the CDR3 is TGTGCCAGCAGTCCGGGGACAGTGTTCTTC. It translates to CASSPGTVFF.

This chain links TRBV30 with TRBJ2-1; TRBD2 aligns across 8 bases. CDR3 length: 14 amino acids. Germline values: CDR1 GTSNPN, CDR2 SVGIG (reference sequence). After removal of 3 bases from V and 7 bases from J, the junction contained 8 bases not matched to a gene. In DNA, the CDR3 is TGTGCCTGGAGCCCCGGGGGGGTTAGGAATGAGCAGTTCTTC. Amino acid sequence: CAWSPGGVRNEQFF.

The J gene is TRBJ2-3, the V gene TRBV6-4, with 9 bases fitting TRBD2. V shed 4 bases and J 6 bases; nucleotides not matched to a gene: 8. Germline V CDR1 and CDR2: MRHNA, SNTAGT. The CDR3 totals 15 residues. The CDR3 reads CASSVGLAGRDTQYF. The CDR3 DNA is TGTGCCAGCAGTGTGGGTCTAGCGGGACGGGATACGCAGTATTTT.

The chain has TRBV7-9 and TRBJ2-1; possibly TRBD2 for D (6 bases). CDR3 length equals 16 residues. CDR1 SEHNR and CDR2 FQNEAQ come from the germline V gene (reference sequence). Trimming took off 5 bases at V and 4 bases at J, with 18 bases between the two ends. The CDR3 is CASSPLGEVMYNEQFF. In DNA, the CDR3 is TGTGCCAGCAGCCCCCTGGGGGAGGTCATGTACAATGAGCAGTTCTTC.

The J gene is TRBJ2-2, the V gene TRBV29-1, with 8 nucleotides matching TRBD2. The V segment lost 4 bases and the J segment 5 bases; nucleotides outside the gene matches: 9. CDR3 size: 15 residues. CDR1 and CDR2 (germline): SQVTM, ANQGSEA. The CDR3 DNA sequence: TGCAGCGTTGCTTCTGGGACTAGAGAGACCGGGGAGCTGTTTTTT. Translating it yields CSVASGTRETGELFF.

This clone came up a few times. The chain combines TRBV9 with TRBJ2-3, with 8 bases matching TRBD2. Germline V gives CDR1 SGDLS, CDR2 YYNGEE. Trimming cost V 7 bases and J 2 bases; bases outside gene matches: 9. This CDR3 is 15 amino acids long. In DNA, the CDR3 is TGTGCCAGCGCAGTAGCGGGAACCACCACAGATACGCAGTATTTT. Translated, it gives CASAVAGTTTDTQYF. The full variable domain, rest sourced from reference TRBV9 and TRBJ2-3, is DSGVTQTPKHLITATGQRVTLRCSPRSGDLSVYWYQQSLDQGLQFLIQYYNGEERAKGNILERFSAQQFPDLHSELNLSSLELGDSALYFCASAVAGTTTDTQYFGPGTRLTVL.

The V gene is TRBV6-5, the J gene TRBJ2-1; D is possibly TRBD2 (5 bases). V shed 0 bases and J shed 4 bases, with 10 bases lying between them. This CDR3 is 15 amino acids long. Germline CDR1 reads MNHEY; CDR2 reads SVGAGI. The CDR3 loop is CASSYSNRGYNEQFF. DNA of the CDR3: TGTGCCAGCAGTTACTCGAATAGAGGGTACAATGAGCAGTTCTTC.

The chain recombines TRBV7-6 with TRBJ2-3, with D possibly matching TRBD1 (6 bases). The CDR3 is made up of 16 amino acids. CDR1 is SGHVS and CDR2 is FNYEAQ in the germline V gene. Trimming stripped 1 base from V and 4 bases from J, with 15 bases between. This CDR3 reads CASSLGVRGRADTQYF. In nucleotides, the CDR3 is TGTGCCAGCAGCTTAGGTGTCAGGGGAAGGGCAGATACGCAGTATTTT. The full variable domain, with the rest looked up from reference TRBV7-6 and TRBJ2-3, is GAGVSQSPRYKVTKRGQDVALRCDPISGHVSLYWYRQALGQGPEFLTYFNYEAQQDKSGLPNDRFSAERPEGSISTLTIQRTEQRDSAMYRCASSLGVRGRADTQYFGPGTRLTVL.

Worth noting for this clone: Other DNA sequences of this sample code for an identical CDR3. V usage is TRBV18 and J usage is TRBJ2-7, with 7 bases matching TRBD1. Germline trimming cut 6 bases from V and 6 bases from J; bases unmatched to any gene: 5. Looked up from germline, CDR1 is KGHSH and CDR2 is LQKENI. The CDR3 length is 12 residues. CDR3 sequence reads: CASSPNRGEQYF. DNA for the CDR3: TGTGCCAGCTCTCCAAACAGGGGCGAGCAGTACTTC. Combining the CDR3 with reference TRBV18 and TRBJ2-7 gives the whole variable domain NAGVMQNPRHLVRRRGQEARLRCSPMKGHSHVYWYRQLPEEGLKFMVYLQKENIIDESGMPKERFSAEFPKEGPSILRIQQVVRGDSAAYFCASSPNRGEQYFGPGTRLTVT.

This chain links TRBV2 with TRBJ2-1, with TRBD2 matching 9 bases. The CDR3 is made up of 16 amino acids. The V gene's germline CDR1 is SNHLY and CDR2 FYNNEI. V trimming: 4 bases; J trimming: 0 bases; junction bases outside the gene matches: 4. Written as DNA, the CDR3 is TGTGCCAGCAGTGCGCTAGCGGGAAGCTCCTACAATGAGCAGTTCTTC. Its translation is CASSALAGSSYNEQFF.

The chain combines TRBV7-3 with TRBJ2-2; D uncertain. In germline, CDR1 is SGHTA, CDR2 FQGTGA. The CDR3 is 13 amino acids. V dropped 8 bases and J dropped 0 bases, with 7 bases sitting between them. CDR3 DNA: TGTGCCAGCTCTAGTCCGAACACCGGGGAGCTGTTTTTT. Its protein product is CASSSPNTGELFF.

This sequence joins TRBV19 and TRBJ1-3; TRBD1 agrees at 9 bases. The V segment lost 3 bases and the J segment 7 bases; nucleotides outside the gene matches: 7. Germline V CDR1 and CDR2: LNHDA, SQIVND (reference sequence). This CDR3 region has 15 residues. The CDR3 DNA reads TGTGCCAGTAGTATGGGACAGGGTGCCTGGAACACCATATATTTT. Its protein is CASSMGQGAWNTIYF.

This clone was found a few times. The sample carries other DNA sequences with the same CDR3. The chain recombines TRBV21-1 with TRBJ1-5; TRBD1 is the table's D call, not checked against the DNA. TRBV21-1 is described as a pseudogene. This CDR3 spans 19 amino acids. For the CDR3, the DNA is TGTGCCAGCAGCCCATATTCTGCTTTCCACAGCCTTAGCAATCAGCCCCAGCATTTT. It is translated as CASSPYSAFHSLSNQPQHF.

The V and J genes are TRBV9 and TRBJ2-5, with D possibly TRBD2 on 6 matching bases. Germline values: CDR1 SGDLS, CDR2 YYNGEE. The CDR3 contains 13 residues. The V end lost 0 bases, the J end lost 4 bases, and 7 bases lay between the germline ends. For the CDR3, the DNA is TGTGCCAGCAGCGTAGTCGGGGGAGAGACCCAGTACTTC. It codes for CASSVVGGETQYF.

The V gene is TRBV27, the J gene TRBJ2-7; D not certain. V lost 6 bases to trimming and J lost 7 bases, with 10 bases between them. This CDR3 has 11 amino acids. Germline V gene sequence: CDR1 MNHEY, CDR2 SMNVEV (reference sequence). CDR3 loop: CASSSGSEQYF. The CDR3 nucleotides are TGTGCCAGCAGCTCCGGGTCGGAGCAGTACTTC.

V usage is TRBV29-1 and J usage is TRBJ1-1; TRBD1 aligns across 9 bases. The CDR3 is made up of 13 amino acids. CDR1 and CDR2 from the germline V gene are SQVTM and ANQGSEA. V shed 8 bases and J 5 bases; nucleotides not matched to a gene: 9. The CDR3 spells CSSMTGGSTEAFF. The CDR3 DNA is TGCAGCTCTATGACAGGGGGTTCGACTGAAGCTTTCTTT. Using reference TRBV29-1 and TRBJ1-1 for the parts outside the CDR3, the full variable domain is SAVISQKPSRDICQRGTSLTIQCQVDSQVTMMFWYRQQPGQSLTLIATANQGSEATYESGFVIDKFPISRPNLTFSTLTVSNMSPEDSSIYLCSSMTGGSTEAFFGQGTRLTVV.

This rearrangement joins TRBV5-6 to TRBJ2-2, with 7 nucleotides matching TRBD2. The CDR3 contains 15 residues. CDR1 and CDR2 from the germline V gene are SGHDT and YYEEEE. V was pared by 0 bases and J by 8 bases, with 7 bases of the junction left unmatched. CDR3 protein: CASSLEGSAGGELFF. CDR3 sequence (DNA): TGTGCCAGCAGCTTGGAAGGTTCAGCGGGAGGGGAGCTGTTTTTT.

This chain connects TRBV5-1 to TRBJ2-1; 7 bases map to TRBD1. V lost 4 bases to trimming and J lost 1 base; unmatched junction nucleotides: 2. CDR1 and CDR2 from the germline V gene are SGHRS and YFSETQ. The CDR3 is made up of 14 amino acids. The CDR3 here is CASSTGQSYNEQFF. The CDR3 coding sequence is TGCGCCAGCAGCACGGGACAGTCCTACAATGAGCAGTTCTTC.

This chain uses TRBV18 with TRBJ2-2, with 9 bases identical to TRBD2. Germline V gene sequence: CDR1 KGHSH, CDR2 LQKENI. After removal of 2 bases from V and 4 bases from J, the junction contained 8 bases not matched to a gene. The CDR3 consists of 17 residues. CDR3 DNA sequence: TGTGCCAGCTCACCAGGGGTAGCGGGAGTACTCACCGGGGAGCTGTTTTTT. This gives the protein CASSPGVAGVLTGELFF.

This chain links TRBV7-2 with TRBJ1-5; D gene uncertain. CDR1 and CDR2 from the germline V gene are SGHTA and FQGNSA. The CDR3 covers 14 residues. V was pared by 1 base and J by 3 bases, with 7 bases between. CDR3 amino acids: CASSLGRSNQPQHF. CDR3 coding DNA: TGTGCCAGCAGCTTAGGCAGGTCCAATCAGCCCCAGCATTTT.

The chain links TRBV10-3 to TRBJ2-1; weak D call: TRBD2 (6 bases). This CDR3 has 13 residues. V was pared by 6 bases and J by 4 bases, with 10 bases between. Looked up from germline, CDR1 is ENHRY and CDR2 is SYGVKD. CDR3 loop: CAIRGTGYNEQFF. The CDR3 nucleotides are TGTGCCATCAGGGGGACTGGTTACAATGAGCAGTTCTTC.

The V and J genes are TRBV29-1 and TRBJ1-4; D call uncertain. This CDR3 spans 11 amino acids. Germline CDR1 and CDR2: SQVTM and ANQGSEA. The ends were cut back, 4 bases at V and 4 bases at J, with 4 bases in the middle. The DNA of the CDR3 is TGCAGCGTTGTATATAATGAAAAACTGTTTTTT. Its translation is CSVVYNEKLFF.

This chain links TRBV16 with TRBJ2-1; 7 positions agree with TRBD1. The CDR3 is made up of 16 amino acids. Germline lookup yields CDR1 KGHSY and CDR2 FQNENV. With 4 bases clipped from V and 1 base from J, the junction kept 7 bases outside the gene matches. This CDR3 reads CASSPQGTASYNEQFF. DNA of the CDR3: TGTGCCAGCAGCCCTCAGGGGACAGCTTCCTACAATGAGCAGTTCTTC.

CDR3 protein: CASSPVAGGNEKLFF. CDR3 sequence (DNA): TGTGCCAGCTCACCAGTGGCTGGTGGTAACGAAAAACTGTTTTTT. The rearrangement joins TRBV18 to TRBJ1-4; unclear D gene. Germline CDR1 is KGHSH and CDR2 is LQKENI. CDR3 size: 15 residues. V dropped 2 bases and J dropped 8 bases, with 15 bases sitting between them.